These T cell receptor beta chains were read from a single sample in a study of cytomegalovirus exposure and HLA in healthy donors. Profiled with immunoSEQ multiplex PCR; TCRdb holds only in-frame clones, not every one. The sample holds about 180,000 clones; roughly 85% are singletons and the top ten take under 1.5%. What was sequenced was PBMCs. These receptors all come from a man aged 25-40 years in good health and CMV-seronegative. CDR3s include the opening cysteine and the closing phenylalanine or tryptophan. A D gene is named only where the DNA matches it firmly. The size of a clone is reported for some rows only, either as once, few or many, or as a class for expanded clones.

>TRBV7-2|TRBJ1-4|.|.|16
CASSRGKTVTNEKLFF
TGTGCCAGCAGCCGCGGGAAGACAGTTACTAATGAAAAACTGTTTTTT
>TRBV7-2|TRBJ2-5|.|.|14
CASSLGTDQETQYF
TGTGCCAGCAGCTTAGGGACTGATCAAGAGACCCAGTACTTC
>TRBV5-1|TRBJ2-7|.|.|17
CASSLDVGTTSSYEQYF
TGCGCCAGCAGCTTGGATGTAGGGACAACCAGCTCCTACGAGCAGTACTTC
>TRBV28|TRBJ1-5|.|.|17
CASSLFDRKMEGQPQHF
TGTGCCAGCAGTTTATTCGATAGGAAAATGGAGGGTCAGCCCCAGCATTTT
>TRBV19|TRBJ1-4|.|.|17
CASSPPMRQSTNEKLFF
TGTGCCAGTAGTCCCCCGATGAGGCAGTCAACTAATGAAAAACTGTTTTTT
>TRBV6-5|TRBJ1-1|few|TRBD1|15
CASTHGTGWNTEAFF
TGTGCCAGCACCCACGGGACAGGGTGGAACACTGAAGCTTTCTTT
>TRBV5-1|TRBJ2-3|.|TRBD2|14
CASSGTRTTDTQYF
TGCGCCAGCAGCGGGACTAGAACCACAGATACGCAGTATTTT
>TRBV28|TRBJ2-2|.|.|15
CASSPGSPNTGELFF
TGTGCCAGCAGTCCCGGGAGCCCGAACACCGGGGAGCTGTTTTTT
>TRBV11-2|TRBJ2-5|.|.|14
CASSLDVVQETQYF
TGTGCCAGCAGCTTAGATGTAGTCCAAGAGACCCAGTACTTC
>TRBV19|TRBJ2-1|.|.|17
CASSKSAPQSSYNEQFF
TGTGCCAGTAGTAAATCCGCGCCCCAAAGCTCCTACAATGAGCAGTTCTTC